This T cell receptor (beta chain) emerged from a study of CD8+ T cells in alopecia areata. RNA, once extracted, was reverse transcribed into cDNA for use as the sequencing template. Clones were read by immunoSEQ multiplex PCR, and TCRdb kept only the in-frame ones, dropping some. Of roughly 100,000 clones in the sample, more than 75% are singletons; the top ten hold roughly 10%. Treatment: oral pan-JAK inhibitor, 5-10 mg twice daily. The CDR3 covers 14 residues. V lost 3 bases to trimming and J lost 7 bases; unmatched junction nucleotides: 6. Germline values: CDR1 SGHTS, CDR2 YDEGEE. This sequence was found in a human donor with alopecia areata. Sequenced here: CD8+ T cells sorted from blood, sampled at roughly week 30, from a patient treated with tofacitinib. The genes are TRBV5-8 and TRBJ2-1, with TRBD1 matching over 8 bases. In DNA form, the CDR3 reads TGTGCCAGCAGCTATGGACAGGGAATTAATGAGCAGTTCTTC. Residues: CASSYGQGINEQFF. The full variable domain, in which reference TRBV5-8 and TRBJ2-1 provide the parts outside the CDR3, is EAGVTQSPTHLIKTRGQQATLRCSPISGHTSVYWYQQALGLGLQFLLWYDEGEERNRGNFPPRFSGRQFPNYSSELNVNALELEDSALYLCASSYGQGINEQFFGPGTRLTVL.